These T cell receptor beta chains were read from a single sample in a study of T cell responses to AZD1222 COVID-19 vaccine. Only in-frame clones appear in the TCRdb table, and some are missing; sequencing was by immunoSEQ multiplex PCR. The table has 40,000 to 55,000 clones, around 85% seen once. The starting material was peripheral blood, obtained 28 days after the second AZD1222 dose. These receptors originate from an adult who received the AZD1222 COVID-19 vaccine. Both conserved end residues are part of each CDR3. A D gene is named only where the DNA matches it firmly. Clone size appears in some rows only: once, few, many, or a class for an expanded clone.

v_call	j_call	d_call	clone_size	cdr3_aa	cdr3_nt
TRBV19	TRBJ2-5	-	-	CASSFLTQETQYF	TGTGCCAGTTCCTTCTTGACCCAAGAGACCCAGTACTTC
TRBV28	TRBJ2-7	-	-	CASSTPALKYEQYF	TGTGCCAGCAGTACCCCCGCCCTGAAGTACGAGCAGTACTTC
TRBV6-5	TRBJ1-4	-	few	CASSYTSPVDEKLFF	TGTGCCAGCAGTTACACCAGCCCCGTGGATGAAAAACTGTTTTTT
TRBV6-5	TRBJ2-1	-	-	CASRWDNYNEQFF	TGTGCCAGCAGATGGGACAATTACAATGAGCAGTTCTTC
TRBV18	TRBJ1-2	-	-	CASSEDRNYGYTF	TGTGCCAGCTCCGAGGACCGTAACTATGGCTACACCTTC
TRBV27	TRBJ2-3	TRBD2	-	CASSPTPAGPSSTDTQYF	TGTGCCAGCAGTCCAACCCCAGCGGGACCTTCTAGCACAGATACGCAGTATTTT
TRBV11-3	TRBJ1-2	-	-	CASSYPGGKGYTF	TGTGCCAGCAGCTACCCCGGGGGGAAGGGCTACACCTTC
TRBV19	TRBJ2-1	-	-	CASSAGKNEQFF	TGTGCCAGTAGTGCCGGAAAGAATGAGCAGTTCTTC
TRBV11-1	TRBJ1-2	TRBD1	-	CASSQTGTGLYGYTF	TGTGCCAGCAGCCAAACCGGGACAGGGCTCTATGGCTACACCTTC
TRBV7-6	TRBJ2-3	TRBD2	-	CASSFLAGESPDTQYF	TGTGCCAGCAGCTTCCTAGCGGGAGAGAGTCCAGATACGCAGTATTTT
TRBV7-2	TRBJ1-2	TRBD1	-	CASSYPLGRGSGYTF	TGTGCCAGCAGCTACCCCCTGGGCAGGGGGTCGGGCTACACCTTC
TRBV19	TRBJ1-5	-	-	CASSSTWGVEPQHF	TGTGCCAGTAGTAGTACCTGGGGCGTGGAGCCCCAGCATTTT
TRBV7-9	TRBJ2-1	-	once	CASSSTRWTPRLDYNEQFF	TGTGCCAGCAGCTCGACCCGATGGACTCCGAGACTAGACTACAATGAGCAGTTCTTC
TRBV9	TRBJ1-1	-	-	CASSVQTHTEAFF	TGTGCCAGCAGCGTCCAGACTCACACTGAAGCTTTCTTT
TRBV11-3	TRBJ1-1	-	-	CASSPVGGTEAFF	TGTGCCAGCAGCCCCGTTGGGGGAACTGAAGCTTTCTTT
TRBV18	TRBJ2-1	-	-	CASSPRQLYNEQFF	TGTGCCAGCTCACCTAGACAGCTGTACAATGAGCAGTTCTTC
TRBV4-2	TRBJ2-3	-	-	CASSQETADTQYF	TGTGCCAGCAGCCAAGAGACAGCAGATACGCAGTATTTT
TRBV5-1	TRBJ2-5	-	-	CASSNVEGYQETQYF	TGCGCCAGCAGCAACGTGGAGGGGTACCAAGAGACCCAGTACTTC
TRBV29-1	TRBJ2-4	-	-	CSVVGQGENIQYF	TGCAGCGTTGTGGGACAAGGGGAAAACATTCAGTACTTC
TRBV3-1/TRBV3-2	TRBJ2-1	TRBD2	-	CASSQEGGKEQFF	TGTGCCAGCAGCCAAGAGGGGGGGAAAGAGCAGTTCTTC
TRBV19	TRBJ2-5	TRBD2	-	CASSIGAGGPSETQYF	TGTGCCAGTAGTATAGGAGCGGGAGGGCCGTCGGAGACCCAGTACTTC
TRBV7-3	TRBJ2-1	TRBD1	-	CASSSSDRNNEQFF	TGTGCCAGCAGCAGCTCGGACAGGAACAATGAGCAGTTCTTC
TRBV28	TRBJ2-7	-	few	CASSLAGAESYEQYF	TGTGCCAGCAGCCTAGCTGGGGCAGAGTCCTACGAGCAGTACTTC
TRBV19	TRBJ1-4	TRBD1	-	CASIPGQGVNEKLFF	TGTGCCAGCATTCCGGGACAGGGCGTTAATGAAAAACTGTTTTTT
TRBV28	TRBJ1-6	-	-	CASEPPNNSPLHF	TGTGCCAGCGAGCCTCCTAATAATTCACCCCTCCACTTT
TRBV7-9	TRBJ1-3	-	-	CASSLVQGSGNTIYF	TGTGCCAGCAGCTTAGTGCAGGGCTCTGGAAACACCATATATTTT
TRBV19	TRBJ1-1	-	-	CASRGSLNTEAFF	TGTGCCAGTAGGGGGTCCCTGAACACTGAAGCTTTCTTT
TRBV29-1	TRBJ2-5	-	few	CSVDPGVETQYF	TGCAGCGTTGACCCAGGGGTGGAGACCCAGTACTTC
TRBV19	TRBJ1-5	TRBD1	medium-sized	CASSIARQGERQPQHF	TGTGCCAGTAGTATAGCTCGACAGGGAGAACGTCAGCCCCAGCATTTT
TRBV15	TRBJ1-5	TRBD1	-	CAAKGQGGYSNQPQHF	TGTGCCGCAAAGGGACAGGGGGGGTATAGCAATCAGCCCCAGCATTTT
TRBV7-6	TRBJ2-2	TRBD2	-	CASSFLGLADQNTGELFF	TGTGCCAGCAGCTTCCTGGGACTAGCGGACCAGAACACCGGGGAGCTGTTTTTT
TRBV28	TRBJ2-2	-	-	CASSLYQGVDTGELFF	TGTGCCAGCAGTTTATACCAGGGTGTCGACACCGGGGAGCTGTTTTTT
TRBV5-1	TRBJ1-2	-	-	CASRDSGTGYTF	TGCGCCAGCAGAGATTCGGGGACTGGCTACACCTTC
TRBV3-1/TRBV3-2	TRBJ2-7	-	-	CASSPPGGSYEQYF	TGTGCCAGCAGCCCTCCCGGGGGATCCTACGAGCAGTACTTC
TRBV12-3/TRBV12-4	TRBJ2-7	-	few	CASIPGGRGRQYF	TGTGCCAGCATCCCGGGGGGCAGGGGGCGTCAGTACTTC
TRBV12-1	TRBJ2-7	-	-	CASSFPGRGLAFEQYF	TGTGCCAGCAGCTTCCCGGGGCGGGGACTAGCATTCGAGCAGTACTTC
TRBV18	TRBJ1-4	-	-	CASSPMVQAWNEKLFF	TGTGCCAGCTCACCAATGGTCCAGGCTTGGAATGAAAAACTGTTTTTT
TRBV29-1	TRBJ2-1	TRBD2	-	CSVRTSGRLDEQFF	TGCAGCGTAAGGACTAGCGGGAGATTAGATGAGCAGTTCTTC
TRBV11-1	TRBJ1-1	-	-	CASSDLYLKAEAFF	TGTGCCAGCAGCGACCTTTATTTAAAGGCTGAAGCTTTCTTT
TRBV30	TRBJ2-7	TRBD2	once	CAWSAGGQVGEQYF	TGTGCCTGGAGTGCGGGGGGGCAGGTGGGCGAGCAGTACTTC
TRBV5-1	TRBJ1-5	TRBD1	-	CASSVTGGNQPQHF	TGCGCCAGCAGCGTGACAGGGGGTAATCAGCCCCAGCATTTT
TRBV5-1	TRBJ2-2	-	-	CASSLESRGELFF	TGCGCCAGCAGCTTGGAAAGTCGCGGGGAGCTGTTTTTT
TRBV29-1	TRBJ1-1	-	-	CSGRQTAGTEAFF	TGCAGCGGAAGACAGACCGCGGGCACTGAAGCTTTCTTT
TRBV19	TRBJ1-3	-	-	CASSMDGSGNTIYF	TGTGCCAGTAGTATGGACGGGTCGGGAAACACCATATATTTT
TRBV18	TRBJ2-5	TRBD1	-	CASSTGTGAQETQYF	TGTGCCAGCTCCACCGGGACAGGGGCGCAAGAGACCCAGTACTTC
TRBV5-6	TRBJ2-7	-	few	CASSLAGSTYEQYF	TGTGCCAGCAGCTTGGCCGGCAGCACCTACGAGCAGTACTTC
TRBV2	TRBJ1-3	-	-	CASIRQSGNTIYF	TGTGCCAGCATCCGGCAGTCTGGAAACACCATATATTTT
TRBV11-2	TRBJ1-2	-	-	CASSLSLVGGYTF	TGTGCCAGCAGCTTAAGTCTCGTAGGGGGCTACACCTTC
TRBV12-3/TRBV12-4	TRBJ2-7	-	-	CASSFDHEEQYF	TGTGCCAGCAGCTTCGACCATGAGGAGCAGTACTTC
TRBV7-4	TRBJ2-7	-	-	CASSSSGSHSYEQYF	TGTGCCAGCAGCTCGAGCGGGTCTCACTCCTACGAGCAGTACTTC
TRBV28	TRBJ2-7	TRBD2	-	CASTWGLAGYEQYF	TGTGCCAGCACCTGGGGCCTAGCGGGCTACGAGCAGTACTTC
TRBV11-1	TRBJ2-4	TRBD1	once	CASSPRGPTGDIQYF	TGTGCCAGCAGCCCGAGGGGGCCAACAGGGGACATTCAGTACTTC
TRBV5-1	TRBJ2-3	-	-	CASSLNGGRGTDTQYF	TGCGCCAGCAGCTTGAATGGGGGACGGGGCACAGATACGCAGTATTTT
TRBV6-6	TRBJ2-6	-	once	CASSPQVSGANVLTF	TGTGCCAGCAGTCCACAAGTCTCTGGGGCCAACGTCCTGACTTTC
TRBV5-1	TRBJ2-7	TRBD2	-	CASSLGTSGIHEQYF	TGCGCCAGCAGCTTGGGGACTAGCGGGATTCACGAGCAGTACTTC
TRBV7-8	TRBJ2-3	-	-	CASSLMMGTDTQYF	TGTGCCAGCAGCTTAATGATGGGCACAGATACGCAGTATTTT
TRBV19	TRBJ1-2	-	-	CASSIYAASLAAGGYTF	TGTGCCAGTAGTATATACGCAGCCTCACTGGCAGCGGGTGGCTACACCTTC